Given below is one T cell receptor beta chain in context. Its antigen is undetermined. Amplification targeted TCR beta CDR3 regions from RNA transcripts. A set of HTBI primers served as the primers for a first-round RT-PCR of the TCR CDR3. MiXCR, run by TCRdb on the multiplex PCR reads, gives a single entry per CDR3 protein. The data contain approximately 210,000 distinct CDR3 sequences, 17% of them seen just once; the ten biggest clones take up under 65%. This CDR3 region has 13 residues. V lost 5 bases, J lost 9 bases, and 15 bases lay in between. Germline CDR1 reads SGHRS; CDR2 reads YFSETQ. It was around 11 ml of fresh peripheral blood that supplied the PBMCs. These data belong to a study of T cells in Graves' hyperthyroidism and ophthalmopathy. General study findings and limits: The blood repertoire included most of the expanded thyroid clonotypes above 0.001. Using 13 V-J features, a model discriminated ophthalmopathy from stable hyperthyroidism.

This chain uses TRBV5-1 with TRBJ2-1; D is possibly TRBD1 or TRBD2 (7 bases each). The sample comprised blood. The source of this sequence is a man aged 50 to 59 with Graves' hyperthyroidism. The CDR3 here is CASRIDREGEQFF. The CDR3, as DNA: TGCGCCAGCAGGATCGACAGGGAGGGTGAGCAGTTCTTC.